This T cell receptor (beta chain) was sequenced in a study of cytomegalovirus exposure and HLA in healthy donors. Overall study context: About 80 million unique TCRs from HLA-typed donors made up an early data release.

The CDR3 extends over 11 amino acids. V was pared by 4 bases and J by 9 bases, with 12 bases between. Germline V gives CDR1 GTSNPN, CDR2 SVGIG (reference sequence). Comments on this clone: Its antigen is currently unknown.

Regarding the study as a whole: Cytomegalovirus-associated TCR beta chains were listed, numbering 150 to 200.

13 Jbeta primers and 60 Vbeta primers were used for the PCR. In the source study's methods: Later, an analysis found about 77 million unique TCR beta chains, and approximately 10 million of these were shared. The method was immunoSEQ multiplex PCR; TCRdb's version includes in-frame clones alone and lacks a portion of them. From that table come the V and J calls and clone size; the DNA was used to work out D and trimming. The sample lists roughly 200,000 clones; approximately 80% were seen once. The chain has TRBV30 and TRBJ2-5; possibly TRBD2 for D (5 bases). The source is a female donor in good health and CMV-seronegative. The sample taken for sequencing was PBMCs. CDR3 DNA: TGTGCCTGGACTAGCCTTGAGGCCCAGTACTTC. Amino acid sequence: CAWTSLEAQYF.